This TCR beta chain originates from a study of cytomegalovirus exposure and HLA in healthy donors (dated by TCRdb to about 2017). For the wider study: An earlier analysis of some 600 of the donors reported 276 Gb of sequence data and roughly 120 million unique TCR beta sequences obtained from some 200 million T cells. An early release covering 550 to 650 HLA-typed donors comprised roughly 300 gigabases of sequencing data and 85 million to 100 million unique TCR sequences. Of the approximately 370 genotyped donors, roughly 80% were placed in the genetic ancestry cluster associated with self-reported Caucasian donors. The study aimed to test whether cataloging public T cell receptors could reveal signatures of past pathogen exposure. The study used immunosequencing to profile the T cell repertoires of several hundred subjects and linked those repertoires to cytomegalovirus serostatus. Along with the approximately 700-subject first cohort, a separate validation cohort of around 110 different subjects was used. High-throughput TCR immunosequencing, statistical association of individual TCRs with disease status, and machine learning were combined to predict cytomegalovirus infection status. In a later analysis, previously published TCR beta repertoires from 666 donors were re-analyzed and high-resolution HLA genotyping was added so that TCR occurrence patterns could be studied. Rather than drawing on any new phenotypic data, the later analysis identified candidate immune exposures from TCR beta sequences and the way those sequences occurred across donors. An earlier analysis of about 600 of the donors used high-throughput TCR beta sequencing to judge whether each TCR beta V gene segment behaved as functional or pseudogenic. Alongside the repertoire data, information on donor age, sex, ethnicity and CMV serostatus was compiled. In a later genetic analysis, genome-wide SNP genotypes for about three fifths of the roughly 670 donors were used, and that subset was treated as a discovery cohort. All discovery cohort repertoires had been generated using a single sequencing platform. Both class I and class II loci were covered by HLA typing, at four-digit resolution. Typing coverage varied by locus: roughly 620-640 donors for A, B, C, DRB1 and DQB1; more than 500 for DQA1; more than 600 for DPA1; roughly 450 for DPB1. Roughly 5 DR-DQ haplotypes were handled as single units for association and clustering because linkage in the cohort was strong. On average, about 200,000 unique TCR beta nucleotide sequences were sequenced per donor among a few hundred genotyped donors of the cohort, with roughly 19% of those sequences being non-productive. Overall study results and their limits: In a later analysis, HLA-associated TCR beta chains were found to be more clonally expanded and to have lower generation probabilities than equally common non-associated chains. Correlated functional status among segregating V segments might reflect linkage disequilibrium, but an unknown experimental factor could not be ruled out. Because HLA typing was missing for some donors at each locus, association tests included only the typed subset. Some IMGT-functional V segments, including TRBV6-2 and TRBV6-3, could not be distinguished by the 87-base-pair reads and were therefore excluded. In an earlier analysis of around 600 of the donors, most TCR beta V segments were observed in productive rearrangements about 87% or about 30% of the time, broadly matching IMGT annotations. In both the original and validation cohorts, the classifier was reported to diagnose cytomegalovirus status with high specificity and sensitivity. A later analysis associated about 18,000 TCR beta sequences with specific HLA alleles at a false discovery rate of 0.05. A cluster of highly shared sequence variants was judged likely to represent a technical artifact of the sequencing pipeline. Most TCR sequences were seen in very few donors, while some public TCRs were found in many individuals. It was suggested by the authors that the approach could potentially be generalized to other disease states and immunological phenotypes. Strong co-occurrence of HLA alleles, especially DR and DQ, made assigning TCR associations to individual alleles difficult. Only TCR beta chains were sequenced in this cohort, and the absence of alpha or paired-chain data limited detectable features. A later genetic analysis reported fewer N-insertions in productive TCRs among donors in an Asian-associated ancestry cluster than the approximately 670-donor mean. A further reported finding was that TCR beta sequences accurately predicted the HLA-A and HLA-B alleles for most subjects in the first cohort. In a later analysis, the rate of TCR association differed among HLA loci, with DRB1 alleles having the most associated TCRs and HLA-C alleles having the fewest. Because counts were too low, 15 to 20 rarely observed V segments, including chromosome 9 orphons, were excluded from the earlier analysis of 587 of the donors. According to a later analysis, parvovirus B19, influenza, CMV and Epstein-Barr virus appeared linked to several top co-occurrence clusters. In vitro tests confirmed that a few of the cytomegalovirus-associated TCR beta chains recognize cytomegalovirus antigens. The study gave a list of about 170 TCR beta chains associated with cytomegalovirus. CMV serostatus was the only immune exposure information available for the cohort. According to a later analysis, most CMV-associated TCR beta chains appeared to be HLA-restricted, and the HLA associations seemed to be driven largely by CMV exposure. V-gene and J-gene trimming of TCR beta chains was associated with a missense DCLRE1C variant in a later genetic analysis, and the association was replicated in an independent cohort. Sequencing depth was assumed to be roughly uniform across donors in the presence/absence analyses, though that assumption may not hold.

The cohort comprised more than 550 healthy bone marrow donors. At the time of sampling, all cohort members were nominally healthy, though unrecorded immune exposures were likely present. The donor tested CMV seronegative, placing the donor among the roughly 340 seronegative members of the cohort. Each donor provided a peripheral blood sample, and peripheral blood mononuclear cells were used for TCR beta sequencing. Genomic DNA was extracted from the blood cell samples with the Qiagen DNeasy Blood Extraction Kit. The library was produced with the immunoSEQ multiplex PCR assay. For the multiplex PCR, a mixture combining 60 forward primers for TCR Vbeta segments and 13 reverse primers for TCR Jbeta segments was used. The CDR3 region of rearranged TCR beta genes was amplified from genomic DNA with a multiplex PCR assay. Amplified TCR beta libraries were sequenced as 87-base-pair reads on the Illumina HiSeq System. In the paper's pipeline: Across the 670 or so repertoires, a later analysis counted roughly 84 million unique TCR beta chains, roughly 11 million of which were shared by at least two donors. Raw reads were error-corrected and collapsed into unique sequences with a nearest-neighbor algorithm that merged closely related sequences to remove PCR and sequencing errors. V, D and J gene segments were assigned by aligning CDR3 sequences to IMGT reference sequences. For a sequence to be retained, at least a six-nucleotide match to both a V gene segment and a J gene segment was required. A rearrangement counted as productive if the CDR3 had no stop codons and remained in frame with V and J, and every other rearrangement counted as non-productive. Following IMGT convention, CDR3 was defined as the stretch from the second conserved V-encoded cysteine up to the conserved J-encoded phenylalanine. Sequences without an unambiguous match to a single V gene segment were excluded from the earlier analysis of over 500 of the donors. In an earlier analysis of several hundred of the donors, V segments were called functional above 56.7% productive rearrangements and were called segregating when the between-donor standard deviation exceeded 5%. A statistical classification framework was developed to diagnose cytomegalovirus status using the catalog of TCR beta chain sequences. A later analysis assigned V and J genes by comparing TCR nucleotide sequences with IMGT/GENE-DB human TR gene sequences. A later analysis assigned CDR3 sequences and most-parsimonious VDJ recombination scenarios with the TCRdist pipeline. In a later analysis, each TCR beta chain was defined by its CDR3 amino acid sequence together with its V-gene family, and reads lacking a unique V-gene family were excluded. As a way to deal with suspected cross-contamination and a sequencing artifact, a later analysis dropped over 550 nucleotide sequences that were highly shared and had low generation probability. In a later analysis, a clonal expansion index was calculated for each public chain from normalized within-repertoire ranks of inferred template counts. In a later analysis, generation probabilities were computed using a VDJ recombination model fitted to out-of-frame rearrangements, and the results were checked against IGoR. In a later analysis, hypergeometric tests were used to score TCR-TCR, TCR-HLA and TCR-CMV co-occurrence, with a repertoire-size bias correction applied to TCR pairs. To estimate false discovery rates, a later analysis permuted the HLA or CMV assignments 20 times. In a later analysis, co-occurring TCRs were grouped using DBSCAN, with TCRdist sequence similarity added in when clustering inside HLA-allele-positive subsets. Repertoires with fewer than 30,000 or more than 120,000 public chains, plus five repertoires with anomalous nucleotide sharing, were excluded from co-occurrence clustering. Held by TCRdb, this immuneACCESS table contains in-frame sequences only and omits some clones. Under half of the omission traces to an unresolved V gene where checked; the cause of the rest is unknown. That table gives V, J and clone size, and the DNA gave D and trimming. In this sample the table shows tens of thousands of clones, 83% of which occur a single time. The ten top clones hold 4.3% of the sample.

With regard to this clone: Its recognized antigen is unknown. Base-call qualities are not available, and no considerably larger clone is one nucleotide away.

The CDR3 holds 13 amino acids from the cysteine to the phenylalanine. CDR3 DNA is the only sequence kept; it has 39 bases, read in frame from the first base. V loses 6 bases, J loses 0 bases, and the germline ends lie 9 bases apart. For CDR1 and CDR2, the germline V gene (reference sequence) lists MNHEY and SMNVEV. This sequence originates from a man aged 30 to 39 in good health and CMV-seronegative. Specimen: PBMCs. The chain was built from TRBV27 and TRBJ2-7; TRBD2 is a possible D gene, resting on 5 matching bases. The CDR3 in this case is CASRGESSYEQYF. Here is the DNA: TGTGCCAGCAGGGGAGAGAGCTCCTACGAGCAGTACTTC.